These 16 T cell receptor beta chains came from one sample sequenced in a study of shared T cell receptors in the human thymus. TCRdb keeps only in-frame clones here, not all; method: immunoSEQ multiplex PCR. The sample carries approximately 660,000 clones, approximately 90% recorded once. These data also featured in a second study, about human thymus T cells.

The source material was thymocytes. Every receptor here comes from a boy in the first two years of life with a congenital heart defect.

The chain combines TRBV2 with TRBJ1-4; perhaps TRBD1 as D (6 bases). Germline CDR1 reads SNHLY; CDR2 reads FYNNEI. The V end was cut by 7 bases, the J end by 2 bases, with 20 bases between. The CDR3 spans 17 residues. CDR3 sequence: CASKSTRGGRTNEKLFF. Here the CDR3 DNA reads TGTGCCAGCAAATCAACAAGGGGGGGCCGTACTAATGAAAAACTGTTTTTT.

The gene calls are TRBV6-5 and TRBJ2-3; possibly TRBD1 for D (6 bases). CDR1 and CDR2 (germline): MNHEY, SVGAGI. This CDR3 comprises 16 residues. Trimming removed 1 base at V and 5 bases at J, with 16 bases between. The CDR3 nucleotides are TGTGCCAGCAGTTACTTTGGGGGCCCTGGGGTAGATACGCAGTATTTT. As protein: CASSYFGGPGVDTQYF.

This rearrangement joins TRBV9 to TRBJ2-1; 9 nucleotides match TRBD2. The CDR3 consists of 17 residues. Germline trimming cut 0 bases from V and 9 bases from J; bases unmatched to any gene: 13. The germline V gene has CDR1 SGDLS and CDR2 YYNGEE. Here the CDR3 DNA reads TGTGCCAGCAGCGTAGGGCGGGAGGGCCTCGTCGGGCGTGAGCAGTTCTTC. Its translation: CASSVGREGLVGREQFF.

J is TRBJ2-5 and V is TRBV19; possible D gene TRBD1, 6 bases. CDR1 and CDR2 (germline): LNHDA, SQIVND (reference sequence). This CDR3 has 15 residues. V was clipped by 5 bases and J by 0 bases, with 13 bases between them. CDR3 nucleotide sequence: TGTGCCAGTAGTTTCCCCGACAGGAACCAAGAGACCCAGTACTTC. It codes for CASSFPDRNQETQYF.

The rearrangement uses TRBV14 and TRBJ2-7, with 8 nucleotides matching TRBD1. Germline CDR1 is SGHDN and CDR2 is FVKESK. The CDR3 length is 15 residues. Trimming took 0 bases from V and 3 from J; bases not matched to a gene: 4. The CDR3 protein is CASSQDGTGSYEQYF. DNA for the CDR3: TGTGCCAGCAGCCAAGATGGGACAGGAAGCTACGAGCAGTACTTC.

The rearrangement links TRBV7-2 to TRBJ2-3, with D possibly TRBD2 on 6 matching bases. Germline V lookup: CDR1 SGHTA, CDR2 FQGNSA. The CDR3 loop spans 14 amino acids. V was shortened by 1 base and J by 4 bases, with 9 bases between the two germline ends. The CDR3 nucleotides are TGTGCCAGCAGCTTAGTCCGGGGGTCAGATACGCAGTATTTT. Translating gives CASSLVRGSDTQYF.

The chain carries TRBV11-2 and TRBJ2-2; D possibly corresponds to TRBD2 (6 bases). The CDR3 sequence is 17 residues long. Trimming cost V 2 bases and J 3 bases, with 16 bases left between them. Per the germline V gene, CDR1 is SGHAT and CDR2 is FQNNGV. This CDR3 reads CASSLPPIGSHTGELFF. The CDR3 DNA is TGTGCCAGCAGCTTACCCCCCATCGGGAGTCACACCGGGGAGCTGTTTTTT.

CDR3 region: CASSEAPGGAYEQYF. The CDR3 region has the DNA TGTGCCAGCAGTGAAGCCCCGGGGGGAGCCTACGAGCAGTACTTC. This chain joins TRBV6-1 and TRBJ2-7; 7 bases agree with TRBD2. The V and J ends lost 0 bases and 2 bases, in that order; junction bases with no gene match: 4. The V gene's germline CDR1 is MNHNS and CDR2 SASEGT. The CDR3 runs 15 residues.

The rearrangement joins TRBV30 to TRBJ2-7, with TRBD2 identical over 13 bases. With V trimmed by 5 bases and J by 6 bases, 19 bases remained unmatched. The germline CDR1 and CDR2 sequences are GTSNPN and SVGIG (reference sequence). This CDR3 spans 18 amino acids. Written as DNA, the CDR3 is TGTGCCTGGCGGCCGGGACTAGCGGGACCCCCCGCTATTGGCGAGCAGTACTTC. Its translation: CAWRPGLAGPPAIGEQYF.

This chain links TRBV20-1 with TRBJ1-2; the D gene is possibly TRBD1 (6 bases). Germline CDR1 DFQATT, CDR2 SNEGSKA (reference sequence). The CDR3 loop spans 11 amino acids. The CDR3 is CSRRGGGSYTF. The CDR3 DNA is TGCAGCCGGCGAGGGGGAGGGAGCTACACCTTC.

The rearrangement joins TRBV6-1 to TRBJ1-5; TRBD1 matches at 10 bases. With V trimmed by 1 base and J by 5 bases, 2 bases remained unmatched. From germline, CDR1 is MNHNS and CDR2 SASEGT. CDR3 length: 15 residues. The CDR3 DNA sequence: TGTGCCAGCAGTGAAGGACAGGGGGCGCATCAGCCCCAGCATTTT. It is translated as CASSEGQGAHQPQHF.

This chain connects TRBV12-5 to TRBJ1-1; D call uncertain. V lost 1 base, J lost 4 bases, and 7 bases lay in between. CDR1 and CDR2 (germline): LGHNT, FRNRAP. This CDR3 is 13 amino acids long. CDR3 sequence reads: CASGLARGTEAFF. CDR3 in DNA: TGTGCTAGTGGTTTGGCCCGGGGCACTGAAGCTTTCTTT.

The chain is built from TRBV19 and TRBJ1-5, with unresolved D. Germline CDR1 LNHDA, CDR2 SQIVND (reference sequence). V lost 4 bases, J lost 6 bases, and 16 bases lay in between. The CDR3 sequence is 15 residues long. CDR3 sequence reads: CASSKGGGLVQPQHF. CDR3 DNA: TGTGCCAGTAGTAAGGGAGGAGGGTTGGTTCAGCCCCAGCATTTT.

The chain employs TRBV7-2 and TRBJ1-2, with 7 bases matching TRBD1. CDR1 is SGHTA and CDR2 is FQGNSA in the germline V gene. The CDR3 is made up of 13 amino acids. V shed 6 bases and J 2 bases; nucleotides not matched to a gene: 3. CDR3 sequence reads: CASRQQGNYGYTF. CDR3 DNA sequence: TGTGCCAGCAGGCAACAGGGGAACTATGGCTACACCTTC.

The chain uses TRBV7-8 and TRBJ2-7; 10 bases fit TRBD2. V was pared by 5 bases and J by 7 bases, with 26 bases of the junction left unmatched. The CDR3 has 20 amino acids. The V gene's germline CDR1 is SGHVS and CDR2 FQNEAQ. Here the CDR3 DNA reads TGTGCCAGCAGCCCCATGGGGCTAGCGGGAGTAAGGGTACGTCGGGGAGAGCAGTACTTC. Translating gives CASSPMGLAGVRVRRGEQYF.

CDR3: CASRLGGSSYNEQFF. The DNA of the CDR3 is TGTGCCAGCCGCCTGGGGGGGAGCTCCTACAATGAGCAGTTCTTC. This chain connects TRBV7-9 to TRBJ2-1; 7 bases are shared with TRBD2. V lost 8 bases and J lost 0; bases outside the gene matches: 7. The CDR3 length is 15 residues. Germline V lookup: CDR1 SEHNR, CDR2 FQNEAQ (reference sequence).